Listed here is a single T cell receptor beta chain. Its antigen is not identified. A single heparinised draw of roughly 0.11 L on average was taken per donor. The data stem from a study of beta chain features in type 1 diabetes. Study results and limitations: Moderately but significantly shorter TCRB CDR3s were found in Type 1 diabetes patients in all four CD4+ subsets. It was not settled here whether HLA type affects TCRB rearrangement.

Germline CDR1 LNHNV, CDR2 YYDKDF (reference sequence). Trimming took 5 bases from V and 0 from J, leaving 14 bases between them. The CDR3 sequence is 16 residues long. Expressed TCRB transcripts were sequenced after all isolated RNA was converted to cDNA. Naive, central memory and regulatory T cell samples yielded some 3.9 million reads on average. Libraries were prepared by immunoSEQ multiplex PCR; TCRdb keeps only in-frame clonotypes and omits some of them. The data hold a few hundred thousand clones, with about 29% observed a single time. What was sequenced was naive CD4+ T cells from blood. The rearrangement uses TRBV15 and TRBJ1-3; D unresolved. The sequence was obtained from a man in his late teens or twenties in good health. The CDR3 nucleotides are TGTGCCACCAGCGTACCCGCAGGAGGCTCTGGAAACACCATATATTTT. Protein: CATSVPAGGSGNTIYF. Full variable domain (remainder filled in from reference TRBV15 and TRBJ1-3): DAMVIQNPRYQVTQFGKPVTLSCSQTLNHNVMYWYQQKSSQAPKLLFHYYDKDFNNEADTPDNFQSRRPNTSFCFLDIRSPGLGDTAMYLCATSVPAGGSGNTIYFGEGSWLTVV.